What follows describes a single TCR beta chain. Its antigen is unknown. This specimen comes from a study of lymphopenia after photon versus proton radiotherapy. Study observations and caveats: Better survival with proton therapy was suggested as possible, not demonstrated. Oligoclonal CD8+ Temra expansion after nadir drove photon patients' diversity drop. Under photons, naive T cells and diversity fell while effector/memory populations rose. In patients who died, overall survival fell as post-nadir TCR diversity dropped more.

Profiled with immunoSEQ multiplex PCR; TCRdb holds only in-frame clones, not every one. The sample lists fewer than 65,000 clones; around 86% were seen once. This CDR3 region has 15 residues. Trimming stripped 5 bases from V and 2 bases from J, with 15 bases between. Per the germline V gene, CDR1 is SGHTA and CDR2 is FQGTGA. This TCR derives from a man aged 35 to 55 with gastric cancer. The chain links TRBV7-3 to TRBJ2-5, with D perhaps TRBD1 or TRBD2 (5 bases each). This specimen was peripheral blood, taken from a patient treated with photon-based radiotherapy. The CDR3 DNA reads TGTGCCAGCAGCGAAACCCCGGGACGTCAAGAGACCCAGTACTTC. It translates to CASSETPGRQETQYF.